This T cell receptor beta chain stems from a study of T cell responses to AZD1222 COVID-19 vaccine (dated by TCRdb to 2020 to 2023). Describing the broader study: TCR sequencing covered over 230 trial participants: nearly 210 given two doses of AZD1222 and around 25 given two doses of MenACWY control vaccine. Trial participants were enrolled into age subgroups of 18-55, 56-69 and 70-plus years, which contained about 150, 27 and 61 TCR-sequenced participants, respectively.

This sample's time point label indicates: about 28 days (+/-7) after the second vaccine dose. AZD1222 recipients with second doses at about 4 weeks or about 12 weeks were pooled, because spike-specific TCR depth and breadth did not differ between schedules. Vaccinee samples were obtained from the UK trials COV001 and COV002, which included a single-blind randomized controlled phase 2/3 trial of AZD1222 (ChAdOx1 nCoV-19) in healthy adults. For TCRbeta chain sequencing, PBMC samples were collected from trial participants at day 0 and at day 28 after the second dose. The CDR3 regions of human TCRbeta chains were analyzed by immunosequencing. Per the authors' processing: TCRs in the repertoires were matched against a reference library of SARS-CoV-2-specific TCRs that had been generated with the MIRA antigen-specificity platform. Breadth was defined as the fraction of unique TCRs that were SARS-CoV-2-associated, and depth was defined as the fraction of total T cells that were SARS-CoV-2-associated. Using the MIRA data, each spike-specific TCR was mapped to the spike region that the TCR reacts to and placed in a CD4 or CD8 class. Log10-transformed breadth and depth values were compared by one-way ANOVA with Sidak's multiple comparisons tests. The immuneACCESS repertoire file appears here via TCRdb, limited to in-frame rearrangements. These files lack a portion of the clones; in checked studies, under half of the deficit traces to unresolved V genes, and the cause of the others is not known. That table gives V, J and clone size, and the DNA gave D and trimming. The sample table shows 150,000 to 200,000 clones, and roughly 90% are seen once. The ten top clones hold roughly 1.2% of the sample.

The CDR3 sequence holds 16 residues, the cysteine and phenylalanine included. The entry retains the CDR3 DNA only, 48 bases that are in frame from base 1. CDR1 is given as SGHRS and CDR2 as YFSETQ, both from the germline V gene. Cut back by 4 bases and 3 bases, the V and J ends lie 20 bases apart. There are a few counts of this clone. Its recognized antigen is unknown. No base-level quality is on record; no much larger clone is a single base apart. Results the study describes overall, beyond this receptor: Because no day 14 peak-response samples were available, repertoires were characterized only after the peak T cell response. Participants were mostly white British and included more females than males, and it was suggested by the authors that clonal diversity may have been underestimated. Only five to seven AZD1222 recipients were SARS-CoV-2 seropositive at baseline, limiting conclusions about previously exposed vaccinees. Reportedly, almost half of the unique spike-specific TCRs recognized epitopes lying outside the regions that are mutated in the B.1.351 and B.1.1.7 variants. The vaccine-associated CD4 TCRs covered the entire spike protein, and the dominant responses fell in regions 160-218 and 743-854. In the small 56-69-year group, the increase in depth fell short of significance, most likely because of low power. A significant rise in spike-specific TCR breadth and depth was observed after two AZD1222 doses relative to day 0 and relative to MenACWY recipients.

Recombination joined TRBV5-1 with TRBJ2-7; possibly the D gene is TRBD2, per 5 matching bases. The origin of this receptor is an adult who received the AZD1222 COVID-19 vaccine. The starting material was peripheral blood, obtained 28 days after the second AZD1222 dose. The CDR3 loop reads CASSGEWGNPYYEQYF. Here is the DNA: TGCGCCAGCAGCGGGGAGTGGGGAAACCCCTACTACGAGCAGTACTTC.